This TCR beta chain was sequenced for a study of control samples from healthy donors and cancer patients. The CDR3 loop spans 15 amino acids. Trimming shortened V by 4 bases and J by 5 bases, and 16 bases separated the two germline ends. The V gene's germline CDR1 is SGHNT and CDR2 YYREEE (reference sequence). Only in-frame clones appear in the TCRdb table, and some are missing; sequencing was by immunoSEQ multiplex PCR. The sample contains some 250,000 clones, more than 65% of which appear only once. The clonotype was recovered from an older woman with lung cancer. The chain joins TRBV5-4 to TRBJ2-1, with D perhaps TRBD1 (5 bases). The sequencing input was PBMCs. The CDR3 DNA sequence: TGTGCCAGCAGCCGTGGACAAGCACTTCACAATGAGCAGTTCTTC. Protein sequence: CASSRGQALHNEQFF.